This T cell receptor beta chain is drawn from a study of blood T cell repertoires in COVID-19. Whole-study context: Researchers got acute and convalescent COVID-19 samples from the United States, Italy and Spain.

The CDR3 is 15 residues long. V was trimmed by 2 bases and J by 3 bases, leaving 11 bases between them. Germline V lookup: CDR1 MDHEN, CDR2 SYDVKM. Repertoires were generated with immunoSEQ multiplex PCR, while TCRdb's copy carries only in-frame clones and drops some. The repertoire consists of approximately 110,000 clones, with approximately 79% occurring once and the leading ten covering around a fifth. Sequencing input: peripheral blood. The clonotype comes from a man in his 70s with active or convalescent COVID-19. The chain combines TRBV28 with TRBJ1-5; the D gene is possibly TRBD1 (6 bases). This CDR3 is CASSLRQGNNQPQHF. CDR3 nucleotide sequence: TGTGCCAGCAGTTTACGTCAGGGGAACAATCAGCCCCAGCATTTT. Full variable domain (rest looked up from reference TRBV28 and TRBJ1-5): DVKVTQSSRYLVKRTGEKVFLECVQDMDHENMFWYRQDPGLGLRLIYFSYDVKMKEKGDIPEGYSVSREKKERFSLILESASTNQTSMYLCASSLRQGNNQPQHFGDGTRLSIL.